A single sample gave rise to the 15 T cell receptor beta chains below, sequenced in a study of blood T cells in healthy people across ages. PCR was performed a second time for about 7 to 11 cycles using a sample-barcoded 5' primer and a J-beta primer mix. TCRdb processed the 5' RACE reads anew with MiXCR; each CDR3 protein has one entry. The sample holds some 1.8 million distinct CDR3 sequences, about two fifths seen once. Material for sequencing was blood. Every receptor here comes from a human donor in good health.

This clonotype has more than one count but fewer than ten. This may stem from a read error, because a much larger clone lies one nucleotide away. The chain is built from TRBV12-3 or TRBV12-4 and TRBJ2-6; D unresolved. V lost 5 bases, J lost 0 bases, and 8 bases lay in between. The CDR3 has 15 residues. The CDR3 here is CASSNGLSGANVLTF. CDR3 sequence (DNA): TGTGCCAGCAGTAACGGGCTCTCTGGGGCCAACGTCCTGACTTTC.

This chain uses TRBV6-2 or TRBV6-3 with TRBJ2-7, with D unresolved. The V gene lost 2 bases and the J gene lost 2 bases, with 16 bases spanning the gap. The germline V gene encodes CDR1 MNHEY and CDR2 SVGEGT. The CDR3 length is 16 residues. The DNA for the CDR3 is TGTGCCAGCAGTTACGGTGGCAGTTCATTGACCTACGAGCAGTACTTC. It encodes CASSYGGSSLTYEQYF.

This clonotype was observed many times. CDR3 loop: CAISVLQGDSYGYTF. The DNA for the CDR3 is TGTGCCATCAGTGTCCTTCAGGGGGATAGCTATGGCTACACCTTC. This chain joins TRBV10-3 and TRBJ1-2, with 7 bases matching TRBD1. The CDR3 runs 15 residues. Germline V gene lookup returns CDR1 ENHRY and CDR2 SYGVKD. The ends lost 4 bases at V and 4 bases at J; junction bases unmatched: 9.

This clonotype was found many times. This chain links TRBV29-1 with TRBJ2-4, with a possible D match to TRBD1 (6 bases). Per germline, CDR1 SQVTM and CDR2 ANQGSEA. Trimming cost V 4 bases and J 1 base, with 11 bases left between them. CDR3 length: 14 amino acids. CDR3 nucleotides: TGCAGCGTTGGGGGGCGGGTGGCCAAAAACATTCAGTACTTC. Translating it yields CSVGGRVAKNIQYF.

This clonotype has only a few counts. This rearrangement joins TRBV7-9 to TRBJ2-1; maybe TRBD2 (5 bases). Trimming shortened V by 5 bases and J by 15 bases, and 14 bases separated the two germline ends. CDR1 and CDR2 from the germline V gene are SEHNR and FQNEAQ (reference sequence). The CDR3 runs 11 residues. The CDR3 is CASSATPEVFF. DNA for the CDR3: TGTGCCAGCAGCGCAACTCCGGAGGTGTTCTTC. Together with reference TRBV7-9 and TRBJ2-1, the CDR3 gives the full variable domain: DTGVSQNPRHKITKRGQNVTFRCDPISEHNRLYWYRQTLGQGPEFLTYFQNEAQLEKSRLLSDRFSAERPKGSFSTLEIQRTEQGDSAMYLCASSATPEVFFGPGTRLTVL.

CDR3 region: CASSVGGAGDYGYTF. CDR3 sequence (DNA): TGTGCCAGCAGCGTAGGTGGGGCAGGGGACTATGGCTACACCTTC. This chain uses TRBV9 with TRBJ1-2, with D possibly TRBD1 on 6 matching bases. The CDR3 consists of 15 residues. Germline V gives CDR1 SGDLS, CDR2 YYNGEE. Deletions cut 0 bases from V and 3 bases from J, with 12 bases between.

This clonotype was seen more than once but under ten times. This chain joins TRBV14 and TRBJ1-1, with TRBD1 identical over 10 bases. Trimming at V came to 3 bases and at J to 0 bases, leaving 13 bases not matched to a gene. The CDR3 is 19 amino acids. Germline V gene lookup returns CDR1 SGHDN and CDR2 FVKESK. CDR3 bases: TGTGCCAGCAGCCACACCGGGACAGGGGTCTCCGAGATGAACACTGAAGCTTTCTTT. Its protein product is CASSHTGTGVSEMNTEAFF.

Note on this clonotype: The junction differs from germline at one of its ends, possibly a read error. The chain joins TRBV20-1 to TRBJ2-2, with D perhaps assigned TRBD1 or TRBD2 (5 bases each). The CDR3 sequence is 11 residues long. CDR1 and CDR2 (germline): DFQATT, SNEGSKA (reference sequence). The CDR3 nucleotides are TGCAGCCTCCATGGGACCGGGGAGCGGTTTTTT. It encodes CSLHGTGERFF.

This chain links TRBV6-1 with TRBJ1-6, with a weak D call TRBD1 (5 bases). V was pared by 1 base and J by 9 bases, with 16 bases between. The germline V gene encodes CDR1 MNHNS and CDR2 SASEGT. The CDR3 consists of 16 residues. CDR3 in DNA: TGTGCCAGCAGTGAAGACCTAGCGGGGGTAACTTCACCCCTCCACTTT. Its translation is CASSEDLAGVTSPLHF.

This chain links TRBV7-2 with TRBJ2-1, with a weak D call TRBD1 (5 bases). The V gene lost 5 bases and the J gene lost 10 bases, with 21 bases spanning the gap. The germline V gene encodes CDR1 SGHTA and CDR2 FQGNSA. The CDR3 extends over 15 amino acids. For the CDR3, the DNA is TGTGCCAGCAGCCTTCTCAGGGTTTCCATGGGAGAGCAGTTCTTC. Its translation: CASSLLRVSMGEQFF.

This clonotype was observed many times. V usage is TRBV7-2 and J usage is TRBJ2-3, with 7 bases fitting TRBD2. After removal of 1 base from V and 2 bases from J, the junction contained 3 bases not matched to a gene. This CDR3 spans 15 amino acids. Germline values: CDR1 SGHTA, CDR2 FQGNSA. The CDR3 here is CASSLGGGDTDTQYF. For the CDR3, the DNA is TGTGCCAGCAGCTTAGGCGGGGGTGACACAGATACGCAGTATTTT.

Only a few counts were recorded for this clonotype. CDR3 bases: TGCAGCGTTTACCCGATGAACACTGAAGCTTTCTTT. It specifies CSVYPMNTEAFF. The J gene is TRBJ1-1, the V gene TRBV29-1; D gene ambiguous. The V gene lost 5 bases and the J gene lost 0 bases, with 7 bases spanning the gap. There are 12 residues in the CDR3. CDR1 is SQVTM, CDR2 ANQGSEA, per germline.

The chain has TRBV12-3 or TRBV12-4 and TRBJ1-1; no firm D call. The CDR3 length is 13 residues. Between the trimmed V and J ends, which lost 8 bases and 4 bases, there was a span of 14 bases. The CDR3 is CASATTMVTEAFF. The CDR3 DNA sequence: TGTGCCAGCGCAACAACGATGGTCACTGAAGCTTTCTTT.

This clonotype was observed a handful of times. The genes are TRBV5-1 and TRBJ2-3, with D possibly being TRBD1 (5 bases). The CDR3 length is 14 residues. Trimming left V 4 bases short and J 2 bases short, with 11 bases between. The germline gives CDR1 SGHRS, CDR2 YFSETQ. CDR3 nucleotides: TGCGCCAGCAGCCATCGACAGCCCACAGATACGCAGTATTTT. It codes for CASSHRQPTDTQYF.

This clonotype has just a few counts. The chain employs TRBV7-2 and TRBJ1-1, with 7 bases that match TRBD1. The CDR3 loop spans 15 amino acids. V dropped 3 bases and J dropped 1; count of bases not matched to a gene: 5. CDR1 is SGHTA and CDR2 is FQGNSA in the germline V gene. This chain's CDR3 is CASSFGTAKNTEAFF. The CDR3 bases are TGTGCCAGCAGCTTCGGGACAGCGAAGAACACTGAAGCTTTCTTT.